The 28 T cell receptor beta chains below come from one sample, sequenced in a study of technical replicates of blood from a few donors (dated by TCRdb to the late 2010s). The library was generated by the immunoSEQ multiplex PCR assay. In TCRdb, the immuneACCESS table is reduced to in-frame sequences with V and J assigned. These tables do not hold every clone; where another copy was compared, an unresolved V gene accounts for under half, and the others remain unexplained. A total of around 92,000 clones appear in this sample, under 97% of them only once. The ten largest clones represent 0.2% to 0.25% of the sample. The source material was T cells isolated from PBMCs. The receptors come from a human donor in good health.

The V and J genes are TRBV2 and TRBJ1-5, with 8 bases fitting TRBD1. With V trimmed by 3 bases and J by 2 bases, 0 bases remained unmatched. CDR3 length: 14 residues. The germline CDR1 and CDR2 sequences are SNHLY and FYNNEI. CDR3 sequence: CASSDRGRNQPQHF. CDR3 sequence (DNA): TGTGCCAGCAGTGACAGGGGGCGCAATCAGCCCCAGCATTTT.

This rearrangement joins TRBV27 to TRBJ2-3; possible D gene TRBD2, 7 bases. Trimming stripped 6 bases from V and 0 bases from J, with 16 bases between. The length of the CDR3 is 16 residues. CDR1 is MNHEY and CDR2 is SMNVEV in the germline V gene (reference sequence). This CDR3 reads CASSPWGGASTDTQYF. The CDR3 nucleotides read TGTGCCAGCAGCCCTTGGGGGGGGGCTAGCACAGATACGCAGTATTTT.

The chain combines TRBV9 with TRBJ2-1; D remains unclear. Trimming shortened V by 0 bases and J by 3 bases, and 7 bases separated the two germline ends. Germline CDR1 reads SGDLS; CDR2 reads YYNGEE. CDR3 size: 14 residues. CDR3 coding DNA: TGTGCCAGCAGCGTAGACAGTCTCTACAATGAGCAGTTCTTC. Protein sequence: CASSVDSLYNEQFF.

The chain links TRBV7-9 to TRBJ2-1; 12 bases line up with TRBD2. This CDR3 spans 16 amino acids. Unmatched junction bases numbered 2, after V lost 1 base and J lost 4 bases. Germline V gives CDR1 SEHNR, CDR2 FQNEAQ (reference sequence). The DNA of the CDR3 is TGTGCCAGCAGCTTAGAGACTAGCGGGGGATACAATGAGCAGTTCTTC. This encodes CASSLETSGGYNEQFF.

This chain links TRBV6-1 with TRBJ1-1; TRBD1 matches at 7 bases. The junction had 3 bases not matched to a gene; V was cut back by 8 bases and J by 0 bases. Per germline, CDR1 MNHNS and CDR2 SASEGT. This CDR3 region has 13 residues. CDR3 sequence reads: CASGGQMNTEAFF. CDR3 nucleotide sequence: TGTGCCAGCGGGGGACAGATGAACACTGAAGCTTTCTTT.

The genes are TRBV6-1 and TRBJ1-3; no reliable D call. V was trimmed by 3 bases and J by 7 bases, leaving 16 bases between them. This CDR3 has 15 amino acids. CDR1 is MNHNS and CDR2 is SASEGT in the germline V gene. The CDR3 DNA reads TGTGCCAGCAGTGAGACGTGGACGAGGGTGAACACCATATATTTT. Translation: CASSETWTRVNTIYF.

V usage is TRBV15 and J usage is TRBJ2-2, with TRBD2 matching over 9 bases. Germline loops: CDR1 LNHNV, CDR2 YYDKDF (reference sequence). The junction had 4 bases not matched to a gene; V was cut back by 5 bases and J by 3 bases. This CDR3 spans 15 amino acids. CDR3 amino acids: CATSPSGEYTGELFF. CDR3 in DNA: TGTGCCACCAGCCCTAGCGGGGAATACACCGGGGAGCTGTTTTTT.

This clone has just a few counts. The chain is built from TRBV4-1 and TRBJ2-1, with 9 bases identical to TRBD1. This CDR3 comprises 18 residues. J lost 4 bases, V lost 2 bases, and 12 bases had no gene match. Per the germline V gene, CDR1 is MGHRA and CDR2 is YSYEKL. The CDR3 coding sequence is TGCGCCAGCAGCCAACCAATGGGGAGACAGGGGGGGTACAATGAGCAGTTCTTC. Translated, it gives CASSQPMGRQGGYNEQFF.

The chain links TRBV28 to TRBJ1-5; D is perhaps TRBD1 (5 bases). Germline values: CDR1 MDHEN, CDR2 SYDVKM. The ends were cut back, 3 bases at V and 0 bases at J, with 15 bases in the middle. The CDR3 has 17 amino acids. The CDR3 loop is CASSFTGGIYSNQPQHF. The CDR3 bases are TGTGCCAGCAGTTTTACGGGGGGAATCTATAGCAATCAGCCCCAGCATTTT. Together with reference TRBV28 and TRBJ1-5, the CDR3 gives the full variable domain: DVKVTQSSRYLVKRTGEKVFLECVQDMDHENMFWYRQDPGLGLRLIYFSYDVKMKEKGDIPEGYSVSREKKERFSLILESASTNQTSMYLCASSFTGGIYSNQPQHFGDGTRLSIL.

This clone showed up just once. As DNA, the CDR3 is TGTGCCAGCAGCTTGGCCTTACAGTCCTACGAGCAGTACTTC. Its translation: CASSLALQSYEQYF. The chain is built from TRBV5-6 and TRBJ2-7; D unresolved. Per the germline V gene, CDR1 is SGHDT and CDR2 is YYEEEE. The CDR3 is 14 residues long. Between the trimmed V and J ends, which lost 0 bases and 1 base, there was a span of 8 bases. The variable domain in full, with the rest retrieved from reference TRBV5-6 and TRBJ2-7, is DAGVTQSPTHLIKTRGQQVTLRCSPKSGHDTVSWYQQALGQGPQFIFQYYEEEERQRGNFPDRFSGHQFPNYSSELNVNALLLGDSALYLCASSLALQSYEQYFGPGTRLTVT.

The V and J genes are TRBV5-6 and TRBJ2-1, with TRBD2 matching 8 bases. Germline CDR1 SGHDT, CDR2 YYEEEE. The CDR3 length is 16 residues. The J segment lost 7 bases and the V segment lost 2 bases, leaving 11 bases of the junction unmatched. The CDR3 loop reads CASSFAAGEFGNEQFF. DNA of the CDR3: TGTGCCAGCAGCTTTGCAGCGGGGGAATTTGGGAATGAGCAGTTCTTC.

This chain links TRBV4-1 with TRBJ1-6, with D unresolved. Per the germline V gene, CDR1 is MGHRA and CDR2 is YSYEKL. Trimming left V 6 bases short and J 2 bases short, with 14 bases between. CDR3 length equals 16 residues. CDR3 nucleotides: TGCGCCAGCAGACGAGGGTCGGAGACCTATAATTCACCCCTCCACTTT. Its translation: CASRRGSETYNSPLHF.

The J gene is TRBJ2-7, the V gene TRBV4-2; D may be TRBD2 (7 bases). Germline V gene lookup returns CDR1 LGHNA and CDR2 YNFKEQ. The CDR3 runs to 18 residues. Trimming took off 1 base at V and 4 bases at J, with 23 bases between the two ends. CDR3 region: CASSQGGGGSWGHYEQYF. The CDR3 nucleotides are TGTGCCAGCAGCCAAGGAGGGGGGGGGAGCTGGGGCCATTACGAGCAGTACTTC.

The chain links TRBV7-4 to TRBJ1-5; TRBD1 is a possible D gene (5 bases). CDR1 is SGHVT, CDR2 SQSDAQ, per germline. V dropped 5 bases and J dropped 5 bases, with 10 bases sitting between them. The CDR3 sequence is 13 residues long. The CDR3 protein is CASSLDTHQPQHF. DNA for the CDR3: TGTGCCAGCAGCCTGGACACCCATCAGCCCCAGCATTTT.

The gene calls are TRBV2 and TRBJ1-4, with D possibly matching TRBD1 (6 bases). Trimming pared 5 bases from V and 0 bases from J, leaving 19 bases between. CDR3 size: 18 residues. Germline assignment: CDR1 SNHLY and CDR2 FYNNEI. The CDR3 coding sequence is TGTGCCAGCAGTTATTACAGGGCTTGGGTTGCAACTAATGAAAAACTGTTTTTT. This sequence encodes CASSYYRAWVATNEKLFF.

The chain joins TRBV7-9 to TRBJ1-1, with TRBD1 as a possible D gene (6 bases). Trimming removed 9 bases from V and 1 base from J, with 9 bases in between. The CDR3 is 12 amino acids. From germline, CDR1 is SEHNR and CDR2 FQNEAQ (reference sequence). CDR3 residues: CASVQGNTEAFF. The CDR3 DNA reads TGTGCCAGTGTACAGGGGAACACTGAAGCTTTCTTT.

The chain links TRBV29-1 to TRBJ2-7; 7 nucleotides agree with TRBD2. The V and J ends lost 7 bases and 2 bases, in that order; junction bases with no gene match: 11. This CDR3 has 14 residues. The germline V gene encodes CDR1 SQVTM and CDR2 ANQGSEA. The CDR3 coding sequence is TGCAGCGCTCTGGGAGGGGAGGTGGCCTACGAGCAGTACTTC. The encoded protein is CSALGGEVAYEQYF.

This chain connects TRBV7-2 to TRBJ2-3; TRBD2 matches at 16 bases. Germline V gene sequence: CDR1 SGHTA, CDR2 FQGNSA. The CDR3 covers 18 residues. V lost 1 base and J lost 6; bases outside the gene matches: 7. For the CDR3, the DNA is TGTGCCAGCAGCTTAGGGGGACTAGCGGGAGGGCTGCAGGATACGCAGTATTTT. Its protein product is CASSLGGLAGGLQDTQYF.

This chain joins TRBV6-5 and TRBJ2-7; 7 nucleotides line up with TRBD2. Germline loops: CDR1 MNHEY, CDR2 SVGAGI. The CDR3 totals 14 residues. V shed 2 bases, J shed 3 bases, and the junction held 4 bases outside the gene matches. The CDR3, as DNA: TGTGCCAGCAGTTACACTAGCGATATCTACGAGCAGTACTTC. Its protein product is CASSYTSDIYEQYF.

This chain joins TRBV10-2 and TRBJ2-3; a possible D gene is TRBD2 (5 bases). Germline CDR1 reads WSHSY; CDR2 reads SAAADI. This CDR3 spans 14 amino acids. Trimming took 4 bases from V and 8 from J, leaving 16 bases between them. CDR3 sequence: CASSAGSASGTQYF. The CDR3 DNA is TGCGCCAGCAGTGCGGGGAGTGCCAGTGGTACGCAGTATTTT.

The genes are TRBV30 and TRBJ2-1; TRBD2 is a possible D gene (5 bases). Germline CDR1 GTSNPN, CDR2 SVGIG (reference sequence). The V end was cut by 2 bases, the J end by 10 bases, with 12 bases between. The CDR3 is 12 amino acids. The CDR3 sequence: CAWSMARREQFF. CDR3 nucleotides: TGTGCCTGGAGTATGGCGCGGAGGGAGCAGTTCTTC. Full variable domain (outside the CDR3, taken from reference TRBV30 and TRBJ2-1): SQTIHQWPATLVQPVGSPLSLECTVEGTSNPNLYWYRQAAGRGLQLLFYSVGIGQISSEVPQNLSASRPQDRQFILSSKKLLLSDSGFYLCAWSMARREQFFGPGTRLTVL.

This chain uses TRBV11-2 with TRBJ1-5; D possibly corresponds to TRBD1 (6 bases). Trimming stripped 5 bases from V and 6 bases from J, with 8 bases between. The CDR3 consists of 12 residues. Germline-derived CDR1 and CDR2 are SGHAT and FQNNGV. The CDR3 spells CASSADSQPQHF. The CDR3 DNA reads TGTGCCAGCAGCGCGGACAGTCAGCCCCAGCATTTT.

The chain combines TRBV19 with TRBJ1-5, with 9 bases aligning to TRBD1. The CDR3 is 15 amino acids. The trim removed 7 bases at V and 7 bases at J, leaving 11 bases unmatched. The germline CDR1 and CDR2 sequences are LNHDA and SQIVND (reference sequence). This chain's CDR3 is CASTPVGQGGQPQHF. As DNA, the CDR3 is TGTGCCAGTACCCCAGTGGGACAGGGAGGCCAGCCCCAGCATTTT.

CDR3 in DNA: TGTGCCAGCACGCCAGGAGGTTTGGTGCAGTTCTTC. This translates into CASTPGGLVQFF. The chain employs TRBV2 and TRBJ2-1; perhaps TRBD2 as D (5 bases). This CDR3 has 12 residues. Germline loops: CDR1 SNHLY, CDR2 FYNNEI. V lost 7 bases and J lost 12, with 16 bases in between.

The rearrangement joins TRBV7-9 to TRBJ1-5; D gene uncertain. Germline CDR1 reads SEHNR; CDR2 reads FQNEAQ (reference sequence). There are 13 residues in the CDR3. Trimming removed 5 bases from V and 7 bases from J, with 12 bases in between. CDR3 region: CASSTGLGQPQHF. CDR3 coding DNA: TGTGCCAGCAGCACCGGACTGGGGCAGCCCCAGCATTTT.

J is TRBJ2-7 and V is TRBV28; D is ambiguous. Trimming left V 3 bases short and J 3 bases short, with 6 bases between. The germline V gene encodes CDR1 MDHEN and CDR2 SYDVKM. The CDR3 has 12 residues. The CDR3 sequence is CASSFTLYEQYF. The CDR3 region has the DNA TGTGCCAGCAGTTTTACTCTCTACGAGCAGTACTTC.

For the CDR3, the DNA is TGCGCCAGCAGCCTGGACCCCCGGGACAGGGGGCGTGAACGGTACTTC. It translates to CASSLDPRDRGRERYF. The chain is built from TRBV5-1 and TRBJ2-7; 12 bases line up with TRBD1. The V gene end was trimmed by 4 bases and the J gene end by 12 bases; junction bases not matched to a gene: 17. This CDR3 spans 16 amino acids. CDR1 SGHRS and CDR2 YFSETQ come from the germline V gene.

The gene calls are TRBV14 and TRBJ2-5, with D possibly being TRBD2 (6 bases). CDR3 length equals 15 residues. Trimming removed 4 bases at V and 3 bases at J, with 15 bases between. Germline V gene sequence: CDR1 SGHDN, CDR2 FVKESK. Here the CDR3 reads CASSLFTSTKETQYF. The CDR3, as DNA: TGTGCCAGCAGCCTTTTTACTAGCACGAAAGAGACCCAGTACTTC.